Each of the 9 T cell receptor beta chains below was sequenced from the same sample in a study of blood T cells in healthy people across ages. It was with a sample-barcoded 5' primer and a J-beta primer mix that a second PCR of roughly 7 to 12 cycles was run. TCRdb processed the 5' RACE reads anew with MiXCR; each CDR3 protein has one entry. Among 750,000 to 950,000 distinct CDR3 sequences listed, 53% were seen once. The specimen sequenced was blood. These receptors originate from a man aged 80 or over in good health.

This clonotype was recorded a few times. The chain joins TRBV6-5 to TRBJ1-4; D possibly corresponds to TRBD1 (5 bases). The V end was cut by 6 bases, the J end by 9 bases, with 14 bases between. Germline V lookup: CDR1 MNHEY, CDR2 SVGAGI. CDR3 length: 13 amino acids. The DNA of the CDR3 is TGTGCCAGCAGCGCCGACAGTCCCCAAAAACTGTTTTTT. As protein: CASSADSPQKLFF.

This chain connects TRBV7-3 to TRBJ2-1; the D gene is possibly TRBD2 (6 bases). The germline V and J ends were trimmed by 1 base and 3 bases, with 19 bases remaining between them. Germline loops: CDR1 SGHTA, CDR2 FQGTGA. The CDR3 runs 18 residues. Written as DNA, the CDR3 is TGTGCCAGCAGCTTAAGTGGGCTAGCGAGGAGGGACTACAATGAGCAGTTCTTC. Its protein product is CASSLSGLARRDYNEQFF. Full variable domain (remainder filled in from reference TRBV7-3 and TRBJ2-1): GAGVSQTPSNKVTEKGKYVELRCDPISGHTALYWYRQSLGQGPEFLIYFQGTGAADDSGLPNDRFFAVRPEGSVSTLKIQRTERGDSAVYLCASSLSGLARRDYNEQFFGPGTRLTVL.

V and J are TRBV7-9 and TRBJ1-4, with no clear D. The V and J ends lost 1 base and 5 bases respectively, with 17 bases between them. Germline CDR1 SEHNR, CDR2 FQNEAQ (reference sequence). This CDR3 region has 17 residues. The CDR3 nucleotides are TGTGCCAGCAGCTTAGTCAGATGGGCAGACACAAATGAAAAACTGTTTTTT. This encodes CASSLVRWADTNEKLFF.

The V call is TRBV7-2, the J call TRBJ2-7; maybe TRBD2 (5 bases). V shed 1 base and J shed 1 base, with 17 bases lying between them. The CDR3 runs 17 residues. Germline V lookup: CDR1 SGHTA, CDR2 FQGNSA. The CDR3 region has the DNA TGTGCCAGCAGCTTAGGGGAGCCCGGAAGGGTTTCCTACGAGCAGTACTTC. Translation: CASSLGEPGRVSYEQYF.

The chain uses TRBV2 and TRBJ2-1; D not resolved. Trimming took 4 bases from V and 0 from J, leaving 16 bases between them. The V gene's germline CDR1 is SNHLY and CDR2 FYNNEI. The CDR3 loop spans 17 amino acids. The CDR3 sequence is CASSGASLASSYNEQFF. The CDR3 nucleotides read TGTGCCAGCAGTGGGGCCTCCCTTGCGAGCTCCTACAATGAGCAGTTCTTC. Full variable domain (remainder filled in from reference TRBV2 and TRBJ2-1): EPEVTQTPSHQVTQMGQEVILRCVPISNHLYFYWYRQILGQKVEFLVSFYNNEISEKSEIFDDQFSVERPDGSNFTLKIRSTKLEDSAMYFCASSGASLASSYNEQFFGPGTRLTVL.

The chain has TRBV9 and TRBJ2-3, with no clear D. V lost 6 bases to trimming and J lost 1 base, with 18 bases between them. CDR3 length: 16 residues. CDR1 is SGDLS and CDR2 is YYNGEE in the germline V gene. CDR3: CASTPAGRAGTDTQYF. CDR3 nucleotides: TGTGCCAGCACCCCGGCAGGCCGTGCGGGCACAGATACGCAGTATTTT.

This chain joins TRBV7-2 and TRBJ2-1, with 10 bases fitting TRBD1. The CDR3 is made up of 15 amino acids. The germline V gene has CDR1 SGHTA and CDR2 FQGNSA. With 5 bases clipped from V and 3 bases from J, the junction kept 4 bases outside the gene matches. CDR3 in DNA: TGTGCCAGCAGCCTTTGGACAGGGGGCTACAATGAGCAGTTCTTC. Protein product: CASSLWTGGYNEQFF.

The V call is TRBV5-1, the J call TRBJ1-2, with D tentatively TRBD1 (6 bases). From germline, CDR1 is SGHRS and CDR2 YFSETQ. This CDR3 contains 14 residues. Trimming took 4 bases from V and 8 from J, leaving 18 bases between them. CDR3 region: CASSMDRGLEGYTF. CDR3 DNA sequence: TGCGCCAGCAGCATGGACAGAGGGTTGGAAGGCTACACCTTC. Using reference TRBV5-1 and TRBJ1-2 for the parts outside the CDR3, the full variable domain is KAGVTQTPRYLIKTRGQQVTLSCSPISGHRSVSWYQQTPGQGLQFLFEYFSETQRNKGNFPGRFSGRQFSNSRSEMNVSTLELGDSALYLCASSMDRGLEGYTFGSGTRLTVV.

The chain uses TRBV28 and TRBJ2-5; 11 bases are a match to TRBD1. The junction had 11 bases not matched to a gene; V was cut back by 6 bases and J by 2 bases. The CDR3 sequence is 17 residues long. Germline V lookup: CDR1 MDHEN, CDR2 SYDVKM. Here the CDR3 DNA reads TGTGCCAGCAGCACCGGGACAGGGGGGCGAGCGCAAGAGACCCAGTACTTC. It is translated as CASSTGTGGRAQETQYF.